This T cell receptor beta chain emerged from a study of tumor and adjacent non-tumor tissue in lung cancer. Study context: Patients comprised 12 adenocarcinoma, a couple of squamous cell carcinoma and 1 small cell lung cancer. Aged about 31 to 76 years, patients included nine to ten men and about 5 women with stage I to III disease.

About this clonotype itself: What it recognizes is unknown. The junction differs from germline at one of its ends, possibly a read error.

TCRbeta libraries were built with three rounds of nested PCR, modified from ARM-PCR. MiXCR, run by TCRdb on the multiplex PCR reads, gives a single entry per CDR3 protein. This table holds 71,000 or so distinct CDR3 sequences, approximately 79% found once. This sample's RNA came from whole unsorted tissue. Germline V gives CDR1 MGHRA, CDR2 YSYEKL. This CDR3 region has 15 residues. Overall study results and limits: Tumor tissue had significantly higher TCR diversity than normal lung.

This clonotype was sampled from a woman in her forties or fifties with non-small cell lung cancer. Material: lung tumor tissue. V gene TRBV4-1 combines with J gene TRBJ1-5, with D unresolved. In DNA, the CDR3 is TGTGCCAACAGCCAAGACCCGACAAGCAATCAGCCCCAGCGTTTT. It encodes CANSQDPTSNQPQRF.